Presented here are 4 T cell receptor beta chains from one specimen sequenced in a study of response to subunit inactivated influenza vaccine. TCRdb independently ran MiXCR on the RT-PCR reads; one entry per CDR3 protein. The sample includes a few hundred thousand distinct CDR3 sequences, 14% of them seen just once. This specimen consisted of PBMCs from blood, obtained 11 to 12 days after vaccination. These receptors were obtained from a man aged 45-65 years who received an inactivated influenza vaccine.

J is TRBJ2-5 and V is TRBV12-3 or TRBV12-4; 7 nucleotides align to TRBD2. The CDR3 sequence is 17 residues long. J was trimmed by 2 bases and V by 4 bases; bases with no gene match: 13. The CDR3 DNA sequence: TGTGCCAGCAGTTCTATTGGGGAGGGACCACTACAAGAGACCCAGTACTTC. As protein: CASSSIGEGPLQETQYF.

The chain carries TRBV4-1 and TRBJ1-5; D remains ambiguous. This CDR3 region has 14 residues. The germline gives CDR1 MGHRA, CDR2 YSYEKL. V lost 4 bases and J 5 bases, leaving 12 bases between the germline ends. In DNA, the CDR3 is TGCGCCAGCAGCCTAAAGGAGGCCCATCAGCCCCAGCATTTT. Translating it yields CASSLKEAHQPQHF.

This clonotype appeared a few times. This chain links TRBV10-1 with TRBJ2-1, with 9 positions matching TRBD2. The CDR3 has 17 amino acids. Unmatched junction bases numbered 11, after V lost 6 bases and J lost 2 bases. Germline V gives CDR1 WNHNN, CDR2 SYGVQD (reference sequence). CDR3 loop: CASSRFSGGTPYNEQFF. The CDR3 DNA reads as TGCGCCAGCAGCCGATTTAGCGGGGGTACACCCTACAATGAGCAGTTCTTC.

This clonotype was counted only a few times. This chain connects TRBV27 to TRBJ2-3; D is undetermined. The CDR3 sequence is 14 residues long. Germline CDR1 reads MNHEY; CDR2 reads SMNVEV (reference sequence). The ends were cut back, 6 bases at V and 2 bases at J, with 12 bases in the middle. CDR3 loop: CASSSPPLTDTQYF. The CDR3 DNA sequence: TGTGCCAGCAGCTCCCCCCCTCTCACAGATACGCAGTATTTT.